Below, 28 T cell receptor beta chains from the same sample are listed, as sequenced in a study of cytomegalovirus exposure and HLA in healthy donors (dated by TCRdb to 2016 to 2017). The method behind the library was the immunoSEQ multiplex PCR assay. For the multiplex PCR, a mixture combining 60 forward primers for TCR Vbeta segments and 13 reverse primers for TCR Jbeta segments was used. The immuneACCESS repertoire file appears here via TCRdb, limited to in-frame rearrangements. These files lack a portion of the clones; in checked studies, under half of the deficit traces to unresolved V genes, and the cause of the others is not known. Recorded for this sample are approximately 80,000 clones; over 65% of them occurred a single time. The ten largest account for around 15% of the sample. The sequenced sample was PBMCs. Every receptor here comes from a woman between 40 and 50 years old in good health and CMV-seropositive.

V gene TRBV2 combines with J gene TRBJ1-2, with 8 bases that match TRBD1. Germline V gene lookup returns CDR1 SNHLY and CDR2 FYNNEI. V trimming: 8 bases; J trimming: 8 bases; junction bases outside the gene matches: 10. The CDR3 is 13 amino acids. The CDR3 spells CASERQGRGGYTF. The CDR3 DNA reads TGTGCCAGCGAGAGACAGGGGCGAGGGGGCTACACCTTC.

V usage is TRBV29-1 and J usage is TRBJ1-1, with D perhaps matching TRBD1 (5 bases). Germline assignment: CDR1 SQVTM and CDR2 ANQGSEA. V was cut by 4 bases and J by 0 bases, with 21 bases left in between. The CDR3 contains 17 residues. CDR3 loop: CSVAGQGLKGVNTEAFF. CDR3 sequence (DNA): TGCAGCGTTGCAGGGCAGGGATTAAAAGGGGTGAACACTGAAGCTTTCTTT.

The chain joins TRBV5-6 to TRBJ1-3; TRBD1 matches 7 bases. This CDR3 contains 16 residues. Germline V gene lookup returns CDR1 SGHDT and CDR2 YYEEEE. V trimming: 5 bases; J trimming: 3 bases; junction bases outside the gene matches: 11. CDR3 loop: CASRNRGLASGNTIYF. The CDR3, as DNA: TGTGCCAGCAGGAACAGGGGACTGGCTAGTGGAAACACCATATATTTT.

This clone showed up just a few times. The J gene is TRBJ2-1, the V gene TRBV6-6; 9 nucleotides agree with TRBD1. The junction had 1 base not matched to a gene; V was cut back by 4 bases and J by 6 bases. The CDR3 has 13 residues. The germline V gene encodes CDR1 MNHNY and CDR2 SVGAGI (reference sequence). This chain's CDR3 is CASSSTGGNEQFF. CDR3 in DNA: TGTGCCAGCAGTTCGACAGGGGGCAATGAGCAGTTCTTC.

This chain links TRBV18 with TRBJ2-7; possible D gene TRBD1, 6 bases. This CDR3 has 15 residues. Per germline, CDR1 KGHSH and CDR2 LQKENI. The germline V and J ends were trimmed by 4 bases and 3 bases, with 16 bases remaining between them. This chain's CDR3 is CASSLTRQEYYEQYF. CDR3 bases: TGTGCCAGCTCACTCACCCGACAGGAGTACTACGAGCAGTACTTC.

This chain uses TRBV19 with TRBJ1-1; the D is unclear. This CDR3 has 13 residues. Germline CDR1 LNHDA, CDR2 SQIVND (reference sequence). Trimming stripped 6 bases from V and 0 bases from J, with 8 bases between. CDR3 loop: CASRVRVNTEAFF. The CDR3 DNA reads TGTGCCAGTAGGGTCCGCGTGAACACTGAAGCTTTCTTT.

The rearrangement joins TRBV7-9 to TRBJ2-7, with 8 bases lining up with TRBD2. The CDR3 runs to 15 residues. Germline trimming cut 6 bases from V and 3 bases from J; bases unmatched to any gene: 10. In germline, CDR1 is SEHNR, CDR2 FQNEAQ (reference sequence). CDR3 sequence: CASSFTSGAYYEQYF. In DNA, the CDR3 is TGTGCCAGCAGTTTCACTAGCGGAGCCTACTACGAGCAGTACTTC.

Notes on this clone: A far larger clone is just one base off, so this is likely a read error. This sample includes further DNA sequences coding for the same CDR3. The genes are TRBV25-1 and TRBJ1-1; D is perhaps TRBD1 (5 bases). This CDR3 contains 13 residues. The V gene's germline CDR1 is MGHDK and CDR2 SYGVNS. DNA for the CDR3: TGTGCCAGCAGTGTAAGGGGCATCACTGAAGCTTTTTTT. Amino acids: CASSVRGITEAFF.

V is TRBV7-6 and J is TRBJ1-1; 9 nucleotides line up with TRBD1. This CDR3 has 15 residues. V shed 5 bases, J shed 2 bases, and the junction held 6 bases outside the gene matches. Germline CDR1 reads SGHVS; CDR2 reads FNYEAQ. The CDR3 loop reads CASSPIQGANTEAFF. The CDR3 DNA is TGTGCCAGCAGCCCTATACAGGGGGCTAACACTGAAGCTTTCTTT.

The chain employs TRBV23-1 and TRBJ2-7; D perhaps matches TRBD1 (6 bases). TRBV23-1 belongs to the ORF category, with a function that is uncertain. V dropped 0 bases and J dropped 3 bases, with 12 bases sitting between them. The length of the CDR3 is 15 residues. The CDR3 DNA sequence: TGCGCCAGCAGTCAATCTCAAAGGACAGTCTACGAGCAGTACTTC. This encodes CASSQSQRTVYEQYF.

The sample holds a few counts of this clone. This chain uses TRBV19 with TRBJ2-3, with 9 bases lining up with TRBD2. The germline V gene has CDR1 LNHDA and CDR2 SQIVND (reference sequence). This CDR3 is 15 amino acids long. V trimming: 5 bases; J trimming: 6 bases; junction bases outside the gene matches: 9. CDR3 sequence: CASSLGREGLDTQYF. The CDR3 coding sequence is TGTGCCAGTAGTCTCGGGCGGGAGGGATTGGATACGCAGTATTTT.

This chain joins TRBV2 and TRBJ1-3; 7 bases are a match to TRBD1. Germline V gene sequence: CDR1 SNHLY, CDR2 FYNNEI. With V trimmed by 4 bases and J by 8 bases, 11 bases remained unmatched. The CDR3 totals 15 residues. The CDR3 loop is CASSGQGLARDTIYF. In DNA form, the CDR3 reads TGTGCCAGCAGTGGACAGGGACTAGCGCGAGACACCATATATTTT.

V gene TRBV4-1 combines with J gene TRBJ2-3, with no clear D. The germline V and J ends were trimmed by 1 base and 4 bases, with 9 bases remaining between them. From germline, CDR1 is MGHRA and CDR2 YSYEKL. The CDR3 contains 14 residues. CDR3 bases: TGCGCCAGCAGCCAAGGGTCAATAGCAGATACGCAGTATTTT. This sequence encodes CASSQGSIADTQYF.

Here the CDR3 DNA reads TGTGCCAGCAGCTTAGGTCTTCGTAGTTACACTGAAGCTTTCTTT. It yields the protein CASSLGLRSYTEAFF. The chain carries TRBV27 and TRBJ1-1; D call uncertain. CDR3 size: 15 residues. Trimming took off 6 bases at V and 3 bases at J, with 17 bases between the two ends. Germline CDR1 is MNHEY and CDR2 is SMNVEV (reference sequence).

The chain employs TRBV15 and TRBJ2-5; 11 nucleotides match TRBD2. The V gene's germline CDR1 is LNHNV and CDR2 YYDKDF (reference sequence). Trimming at V came to 0 bases and at J to 4 bases, leaving 1 base not matched to a gene. The CDR3 is 15 amino acids. The CDR3 DNA follows: TGTGCCACCAGCAGAGATGGACTAGCGGGAGAGACCCAGTACTTC. Translated, it gives CATSRDGLAGETQYF.

The chain links TRBV7-8 to TRBJ1-1; 8 bases match TRBD1. CDR1 SGHVS and CDR2 FQNEAQ come from the germline V gene. V gave up 4 bases and J gave up 2 bases; unmatched junction bases: 6. The CDR3 loop spans 15 amino acids. The CDR3 spells CASSSGPGGNTEAFF. The CDR3 DNA follows: TGTGCCAGCAGCTCCGGGCCAGGGGGCAACACTGAAGCTTTCTTT. The full variable domain, completed using reference TRBV7-8 and TRBJ1-1, is GAGVSQSPRYKVAKRGQDVALRCDPISGHVSLFWYQQALGQGPEFLTYFQNEAQLDKSGLPSDRFFAERPEGSVSTLKIQRTQQEDSAVYLCASSSGPGGNTEAFFGQGTRLTVV.

A single count supports this clone. J is TRBJ2-3 and V is TRBV4-3; 10 bases align to TRBD2. Losses at the gene ends were 4 bases for V and 1 base for J; bases not matched to a gene: 5. The CDR3 has 16 amino acids. Germline CDR1 reads LGHNA; CDR2 reads YSLEER. The CDR3 here is CASSLQAGGGTDTQYF. CDR3 nucleotide sequence: TGCGCCAGCAGCCTTCAAGCGGGAGGGGGCACAGATACGCAGTATTTT.

V and J are TRBV15 and TRBJ2-1; tentative D call: TRBD1 (5 bases). CDR1 is LNHNV and CDR2 is YYDKDF in the germline V gene (reference sequence). V was pared by 2 bases and J by 5 bases, with 16 bases between. This CDR3 comprises 16 residues. For the CDR3, the DNA is TGTGCCACCAGCAGACGCCAGGGATTGTTTAACAATGAGCAGTTCTTC. Protein product: CATSRRQGLFNNEQFF.

This clone has more than one count but fewer than ten. This rearrangement joins TRBV28 to TRBJ1-2, with 10 bases identical to TRBD1. Germline CDR1 and CDR2: MDHEN and SYDVKM. The length of the CDR3 is 15 residues. V lost 10 bases to trimming and J lost 8 bases; unmatched junction nucleotides: 16. CDR3 loop: CAITLPRGQGVGYTF. The CDR3 DNA reads TGTGCCATTACCCTCCCCCGTGGACAGGGGGTAGGCTACACCTTC.

This chain connects TRBV27 to TRBJ2-1; the match to TRBD2 covers 7 bases. Germline loops: CDR1 MNHEY, CDR2 SMNVEV (reference sequence). V gave up 5 bases and J gave up 4 bases; unmatched junction bases: 8. This CDR3 region has 15 residues. CDR3 nucleotides: TGTGCCAGCAGTGACCCTAGCGGCAATTACAATGAGCAGTTCTTC. Encoded protein: CASSDPSGNYNEQFF.

J is TRBJ2-5 and V is TRBV5-1; possible D gene TRBD1, 6 bases. From germline, CDR1 is SGHRS and CDR2 YFSETQ. The CDR3 consists of 13 residues. Trimming stripped 2 bases from V and 3 bases from J, with 8 bases between. The CDR3 DNA sequence: TGCGCCAGCAGCTTTGGACAGAAAGAGACCCAGTACTTC. Encoded protein: CASSFGQKETQYF.

V usage is TRBV7-6 and J usage is TRBJ1-3; maybe TRBD1 (5 bases). This CDR3 comprises 15 residues. Trimming removed 1 base from V and 0 bases from J, with 7 bases in between. Germline loops: CDR1 SGHVS, CDR2 FNYEAQ. CDR3 in DNA: TGTGCCAGCAGCTTAGGCGGGGGCTCTGGAAACACCATATATTTT. It is translated as CASSLGGGSGNTIYF. Using reference TRBV7-6 and TRBJ1-3 for the parts outside the CDR3, the full variable domain is GAGVSQSPRYKVTKRGQDVALRCDPISGHVSLYWYRQALGQGPEFLTYFNYEAQQDKSGLPNDRFSAERPEGSISTLTIQRTEQRDSAMYRCASSLGGGSGNTIYFGEGSWLTVV.

The chain joins TRBV4-3 to TRBJ2-1; D remains ambiguous. This CDR3 spans 12 amino acids. The germline V and J ends were trimmed by 3 bases and 9 bases, with 9 bases remaining between them. Per germline, CDR1 LGHNA and CDR2 YSLEER. The CDR3 protein is CASSHSGVEQFF. The CDR3 DNA reads TGCGCCAGCAGCCATAGTGGTGTTGAGCAGTTCTTC.

J is TRBJ1-5 and V is TRBV19, with D possibly being TRBD1 (6 bases). The CDR3 sequence is 15 residues long. Trimming left V 3 bases short and J 11 bases short, with 20 bases between. Per the germline V gene, CDR1 is LNHDA and CDR2 is SQIVND (reference sequence). DNA of the CDR3: TGTGCCAGTAGTATTTACCCGCGGGGGGCCGGAGCCCAGCATTTT. Amino acid sequence: CASSIYPRGAGAQHF.

The chain carries TRBV9 and TRBJ2-5; tentatively, D is TRBD2 (6 bases). Trimming removed 0 bases from V and 0 bases from J, with 9 bases in between. CDR1 and CDR2 (germline): SGDLS, YYNGEE. The CDR3 is made up of 15 amino acids. The DNA for the CDR3 is TGTGCCAGCAGCGTAGAATCGGGGGACCAAGAGACCCAGTACTTC. Its protein product is CASSVESGDQETQYF.

The rearrangement links TRBV21-1 to TRBJ1-2; TRBD1 is the table's D call, not checked against the DNA. TRBV21-1 constitutes a pseudogene. The CDR3 consists of 12 residues. The CDR3 sequence is CASSGGIYGYTF. The DNA for the CDR3 is TGTGCCAGCAGTGGGGGCATCTATGGCTACACCTTC.

The chain has TRBV7-9 and TRBJ2-7; the D gene is possibly TRBD2 (7 bases). Germline CDR1 is SEHNR and CDR2 is FQNEAQ (reference sequence). V was cut by 7 bases and J by 3 bases, with 22 bases left in between. The CDR3 covers 16 residues. The CDR3 is CASIQLGGGKSYEQYF. The CDR3 DNA reads TGTGCCAGCATCCAGCTAGGGGGGGGGAAGAGCTACGAGCAGTACTTC.

This clone was observed a handful of times. The chain joins TRBV5-1 to TRBJ2-1; the D is unclear. Germline lookup yields CDR1 SGHRS and CDR2 YFSETQ. This CDR3 is built from 14 residues. Trimming removed 2 bases at V and 6 bases at J, with 12 bases between. The CDR3 nucleotides read TGCGCCAGCAGCTTAAGTAATGCGGCCAATGAGCAGTTCTTC. The encoded protein is CASSLSNAANEQFF.